A selection of T cell receptor beta chains follows, all from one sample in a study of regulatory T cells in long-lasting Graves disease. MiXCR was run by TCRdb on the multiplex PCR reads, yielding one entry per CDR3 protein. This table holds 400,000 to 550,000 distinct CDR3 sequences, 15% to 20% found once. These data also formed part of another study, on T cells in Graves' hyperthyroidism and ophthalmopathy.

The sample was peripheral blood mononuclear cells (PBMCs), taken at new diagnosis, from a patient treated with antithyroid drugs. The receptors originated from a woman between 18 and 29 years old with Graves disease. Both conserved end residues are part of each CDR3. D genes are given only for firm matches. The size field is filled for only some rows; it gives once, few, many or a size class.

len	j_gene	d_gene	v_gene	abundance	CDR3aa	CDR3nt
16	TRBJ1-1	TRBD1	TRBV5-1	.	CASSEDRGRMNTEAFF	TGCGCCAGCAGCGAAGACAGGGGTCGGATGAACACTGAAGCTTTCTTT
13	TRBJ2-7	.	TRBV6-2/TRBV6-3	.	CAIGWDGAVEQYF	TGTGCCATAGGGTGGGACGGTGCAGTCGAGCAGTACTTC
12	TRBJ1-2	.	TRBV2	many	CASSDGSYGYTF	TGTGCCAGCAGTGACGGCTCCTATGGCTACACCTTC
16	TRBJ2-1	TRBD2	TRBV14	.	CASSQRTSGRGGEQFF	TGTGCCAGCAGCCAACGGACTAGTGGGAGAGGAGGTGAGCAGTTCTTC
15	TRBJ2-3	TRBD2	TRBV29-1	few	CSVAGTSGLTDTQYF	TGCAGCGTCGCCGGGACTAGCGGACTCACAGATACGCAGTATTTT
11	TRBJ2-4	.	TRBV6-2/TRBV6-3	.	CASSYNGIQYF	TGTGCCAGCAGTTACAACGGCATTCAGTACTTC
16	TRBJ2-3	TRBD2	TRBV15	.	CATSRGETSGTDTQYF	TGTGCCACCAGCAGAGGAGAGACTAGCGGCACAGATACGCAGTATTTT
15	TRBJ1-5	.	TRBV6-1	many	CASRGSSERRQPQHF	TGTGCCAGCAGAGGTAGTAGTGAGAGGAGACAGCCCCAGCATTTT
15	TRBJ2-7	TRBD2	TRBV6-2/TRBV6-3	many	CASRGSGRLSYEQYF	TGTGCCAGCAGGGGTAGCGGGAGGCTTTCCTACGAGCAGTACTTC
16	TRBJ2-2	TRBD2	TRBV7-2	many	CASSSVAGGGTGELFF	TGTGCCAGCAGCTCAGTAGCGGGAGGGGGCACCGGGGAGCTGTTTTTT
15	TRBJ2-7	TRBD1	TRBV13	many	CASSLVGTESYEQYF	TGTGCCAGCAGCTTAGTGGGGACAGAGTCCTACGAGCAGTACTTC
11	TRBJ2-7	.	TRBV7-2	many	CASSLEARQYF	TGTGCCAGCAGCTTAGAAGCGCGGCAGTACTTC
13	TRBJ2-2	.	TRBV12-3/TRBV12-4	.	CASSPTLTGELFF	TGTGCCAGCAGTCCGACCCTCACCGGGGAGCTGTTTTTT
14	TRBJ2-1	.	TRBV6-1	many	CASSIRVTYNEQFF	TGTGCCAGCAGTATTAGGGTGACCTACAATGAGCAGTTCTTC
15	TRBJ2-1	.	TRBV2	many	CASSGGGIDYNEQFF	TGTGCCAGCAGTGGAGGGGGGATAGACTACAATGAGCAGTTCTTC
12	TRBJ2-2	.	TRBV29-1	few	CSVDSNTGELFF	TGCAGCGTTGACAGCAACACCGGGGAGCTGTTTTTT
15	TRBJ2-1	TRBD2	TRBV27	many	CASSLASGSVDEQFF	TGTGCCAGCAGTTTGGCTAGCGGGAGTGTAGATGAGCAGTTCTTC
17	TRBJ2-5	TRBD2	TRBV13	many	CASSLGGLAAIQETQYF	TGTGCCAGCAGCTTAGGCGGGCTAGCGGCAATTCAAGAGACCCAGTACTTC
15	TRBJ2-3	.	TRBV20-1	many	CSARDRSGHTDTQYF	TGCAGTGCTAGAGATCGTTCAGGGCACACAGATACGCAGTATTTT
13	TRBJ2-7	.	TRBV27	.	CASSPEGPHEQYF	TGTGCCAGCAGTCCAGAAGGTCCTCACGAGCAGTACTTC
13	TRBJ2-7	.	TRBV12-3/TRBV12-4	few	CASSLANAVEQYF	TGTGCCAGCAGTTTAGCGAACGCGGTCGAGCAGTACTTC
15	TRBJ1-6	.	TRBV4-1	few	CASSQDRLGLAPLHF	TGCGCCAGCAGCCAAGATCGGCTCGGGCTTGCACCCCTCCACTTT